Given below is one TCR beta chain in context. Its target is unknown. Sequencing relied on a cDNA template that was reverse transcribed from extracted RNA. TCRdb keeps only in-frame clones here, not all; method: immunoSEQ multiplex PCR. The table shows 150,000 to 250,000 clones, with 45% to 75% occurring only once. The sample belongs to a study of CD8+ T cells in alopecia areata. Study-level background: Administration of oral tofacitinib to treated patients was at 5 to 10 mg twice daily.

This sample's treatment: oral pan-JAK inhibitor, 5-10 mg twice daily. Alopecia areata patients gave lesional scalp punch biopsies and peripheral blood samples. Study-wide points: Among the top 100, expanded CD8+ clones were significantly decreased by tofacitinib, as was scalp clonality. Scalp sequencing captures resident alphabeta T cells of normal skin too.

This TCR was recovered from a human donor with alopecia areata. Sequencing was performed on CD4+ T cells sorted from blood, taken at week 4, from a patient treated with tofacitinib.

This CDR3 reads CASSLPGGDEQYF. The DNA of the CDR3 is TGTGCCAGCAGCTTGCCCGGGGGGGACGAGCAGTACTTC. The rearrangement uses TRBV5-6 and TRBJ2-7, with 8 bases lining up with TRBD2. Losses at the gene ends were 1 base for V and 5 bases for J; bases not matched to a gene: 2. The germline CDR1 and CDR2 sequences are SGHDT and YYEEEE. CDR3 size: 13 residues.